This passage covers 18 T cell receptor beta chains from one sample sequenced in a study of T cell repertoires in ileal Crohn's disease. Only in-frame clones appear in the TCRdb table, and some are missing; sequencing was by immunoSEQ multiplex PCR. The data contain several thousand clones, 81% of them seen just once; the ten biggest clones take up around 5.7%. The specimen sequenced was ileal tissue. The origin of the receptors is an adult with Crohn's disease.

The V gene is TRBV7-6, the J gene TRBJ2-5; 10 nucleotides line up with TRBD2. V lost 5 bases to trimming and J lost 6 bases; unmatched junction nucleotides: 9. The CDR3 extends over 15 amino acids. CDR1 SGHVS and CDR2 FNYEAQ come from the germline V gene. The CDR3 DNA reads TGTGCCAGCAGCCCCGGTCGGACTAGCGGACAGACCCAGTACTTC. Its translation: CASSPGRTSGQTQYF.

This clone was seen just once. The CDR3 DNA is TGTGCCAGCTCACCCCTACCACTACAGGGCCCGAACACTGAAGCTTTCTTT. It codes for CASSPLPLQGPNTEAFF. J is TRBJ1-1 and V is TRBV18; D perhaps matches TRBD1 (6 bases). V lost 3 bases, J lost 1 base, and 18 bases lay in between. The CDR3 is 17 amino acids. Germline V gives CDR1 KGHSH, CDR2 LQKENI.

This clone appeared a few times. This sequence joins TRBV11-2 and TRBJ2-7; 9 bases line up with TRBD1. CDR3 length: 14 residues. V lost 3 bases to trimming and J lost 5 bases; unmatched junction nucleotides: 5. CDR1 SGHAT and CDR2 FQNNGV come from the germline V gene. CDR3 protein: CASSLQDRGNEQYF. CDR3 nucleotide sequence: TGTGCCAGCAGCTTGCAGGACAGGGGTAACGAGCAGTACTTC.

The chain carries TRBV7-2 and TRBJ1-2, with TRBD1 identical over 7 bases. V shed 5 bases and J 8 bases; nucleotides not matched to a gene: 8. The CDR3 is 13 residues long. Looked up from germline, CDR1 is SGHTA and CDR2 is FQGNSA. CDR3 in amino acids: CASSPKGGWGYTF. The CDR3 nucleotides read TGTGCCAGCAGCCCAAAAGGGGGCTGGGGCTACACCTTC.

The chain couples TRBV25-1 to TRBJ1-2, with D possibly matching TRBD1 (6 bases). Germline CDR1 MGHDK, CDR2 SYGVNS. Trimming took 0 bases from V and 2 from J, leaving 10 bases between them. This CDR3 is 15 amino acids long. CDR3 amino acids: CASSEYRGGNYGYTF. CDR3 DNA: TGTGCCAGCAGTGAATACAGGGGTGGCAACTATGGCTACACCTTC.

Regarding this clone: This sample also contains other DNA sequences that code for the same CDR3. The V gene is TRBV7-3, the J gene TRBJ1-5; 9 bases are shared with TRBD1. The trim removed 6 bases at V and 5 bases at J, leaving 2 bases unmatched. This CDR3 is 13 amino acids long. From germline, CDR1 is SGHTA and CDR2 FQGTGA. The CDR3 bases are TGTGCCAGCAGTTGGGACAGGGATCAGCCCCAGCATTTT. It specifies CASSWDRDQPQHF.

This clone was counted once. V is TRBV6-1 and J is TRBJ1-2; 9 nucleotides match TRBD1. The ends lost 6 bases at V and 3 bases at J; junction bases unmatched: 8. The CDR3 spans 15 residues. Germline assignment: CDR1 MNHNS and CDR2 SASEGT. The CDR3 DNA reads as TGTGCCAGCAGGGCTACAGGGGGCGCCGACTATGGCTACACCTTC. This translates into CASRATGGADYGYTF.

This chain connects TRBV18 to TRBJ1-2; 7 bases are a match to TRBD1. V dropped 2 bases and J dropped 4; count of bases not matched to a gene: 4. Germline assignment: CDR1 KGHSH and CDR2 LQKENI. The CDR3 contains 14 residues. The CDR3: CASSPNRGPYGYTF. The CDR3 bases are TGTGCCAGCTCACCAAACAGGGGACCCTATGGCTACACCTTC.

The gene calls are TRBV7-2 and TRBJ1-2; D perhaps matches TRBD1 (5 bases). Trimming removed 5 bases from V and 3 bases from J, with 13 bases in between. CDR1 is SGHTA and CDR2 is FQGNSA in the germline V gene. The CDR3 consists of 14 residues. This CDR3 reads CASSVLGGDYGYTF. DNA of the CDR3: TGTGCCAGCAGCGTCCTCGGGGGGGACTATGGCTACACCTTC.

This clone was recorded once. The CDR3 protein is CASRSGFNTEAFF. The DNA of the CDR3 is TGTGCCAGCAGGTCTGGCTTCAACACTGAAGCTTTCTTT. V usage is TRBV6-5 and J usage is TRBJ1-1; D is undetermined. Germline V gene sequence: CDR1 MNHEY, CDR2 SVGAGI. The V end lost 6 bases, the J end lost 2 bases, and 10 bases lay between the germline ends. CDR3 length: 13 residues.

The chain joins TRBV19 to TRBJ1-3, with unresolved D. Germline loops: CDR1 LNHDA, CDR2 SQIVND (reference sequence). The germline V and J ends were trimmed by 5 bases and 0 bases, with 14 bases remaining between them. This CDR3 is built from 16 residues. The DNA of the CDR3 is TGTGCCAGTAGTCCAAGTGGAGCAGTCTCTGGAAACACCATATATTTT. Protein product: CASSPSGAVSGNTIYF.

The chain carries TRBV5-5 and TRBJ2-3; D perhaps matches TRBD2 (7 bases). V lost 0 bases and J 0 bases, leaving 11 bases between the germline ends. The CDR3 is 16 residues long. Germline values: CDR1 SGHKS, CDR2 YYEKEE (reference sequence). This CDR3 is CASSLAGGGSTDTQYF. The CDR3 nucleotides read TGTGCCAGCAGCTTGGCCGGCGGGGGCAGCACAGATACGCAGTATTTT.

The rearrangement uses TRBV6-1 and TRBJ1-4, with 7 bases fitting TRBD1. From germline, CDR1 is MNHNS and CDR2 SASEGT. The CDR3 is made up of 15 amino acids. V lost 4 bases and J lost 5; bases outside the gene matches: 7. The CDR3 nucleotides read TGTGCCAGCAGTGCATCAGGGGGTCAGAATGAAAAACTGTTTTTT. Its protein is CASSASGGQNEKLFF.

The V call is TRBV10-1, the J call TRBJ2-3, with 9 bases aligning to TRBD1. Germline V lookup: CDR1 WNHNN, CDR2 SYGVQD (reference sequence). J lost 9 bases, V lost 5 bases, and 3 bases had no gene match. The CDR3 consists of 12 residues. This CDR3 is CASSLDRGTQYF. The CDR3 DNA sequence: TGCGCCAGCAGTCTGGACAGGGGCACGCAGTATTTT.

The genes are TRBV28 and TRBJ1-5; 11 bases line up with TRBD1. V lost 3 bases, J lost 8 bases, and 6 bases stayed unmatched. This CDR3 has 15 amino acids. CDR1 is MDHEN and CDR2 is SYDVKM in the germline V gene. The CDR3 region is CASSFHGTGGEPQHF. In DNA form, the CDR3 reads TGTGCCAGCAGTTTTCACGGGACAGGGGGAGAGCCCCAGCATTTT.

The chain carries TRBV10-3 and TRBJ2-6; TRBD2 might be the D (6 bases). Germline CDR1 reads ENHRY; CDR2 reads SYGVKD. V gave up 8 bases and J gave up 0 bases, with 14 bases separating them. The CDR3 extends over 16 amino acids. This CDR3 is CAIGGTASSGANVLTF. In DNA, the CDR3 is TGTGCCATCGGCGGGACGGCCAGCTCTGGGGCCAACGTCCTGACTTTC.

DNA for the CDR3: TGTGCCAGCAGCTTGCGCAAGGGACAGAACTATGGCTACACCTTC. Protein product: CASSLRKGQNYGYTF. The chain couples TRBV5-4 to TRBJ1-2; the match to TRBD1 covers 7 bases. Germline values: CDR1 SGHNT, CDR2 YYREEE (reference sequence). This CDR3 comprises 15 residues. With V trimmed by 1 base and J by 2 bases, 5 bases remained unmatched.

This clone showed up just once. The rearrangement joins TRBV10-3 to TRBJ2-2; 13 bases align to TRBD2. Trimming took 10 bases from V and 5 from J; bases not matched to a gene: 4. From germline, CDR1 is ENHRY and CDR2 SYGVKD. This CDR3 has 14 residues. This chain's CDR3 is CATTSGGATGELFF. CDR3 bases: TGTGCCACCACTAGCGGGGGGGCGACCGGGGAGCTGTTTTTT.